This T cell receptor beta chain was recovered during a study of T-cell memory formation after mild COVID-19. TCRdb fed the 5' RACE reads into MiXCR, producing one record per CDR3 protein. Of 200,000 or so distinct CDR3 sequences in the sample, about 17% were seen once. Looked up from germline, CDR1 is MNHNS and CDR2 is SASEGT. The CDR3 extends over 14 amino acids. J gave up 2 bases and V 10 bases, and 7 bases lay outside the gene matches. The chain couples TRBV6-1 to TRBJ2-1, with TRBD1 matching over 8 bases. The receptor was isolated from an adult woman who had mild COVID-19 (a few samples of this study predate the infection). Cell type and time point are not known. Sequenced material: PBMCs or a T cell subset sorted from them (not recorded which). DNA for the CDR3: TGTGCCACGGACAGGGAAAGGGCCTACAATGAGCAGTTCTTC. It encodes CATDRERAYNEQFF.